This passage covers 32 T cell receptor beta chains from one sample sequenced in a study of T-cell reconstitution after alpha-beta-depleted transplantation in children. Unique molecular identifiers were incorporated into the prepared TCRbeta library. TCRdb independently ran MiXCR on the PCR reads; one entry per CDR3 protein. The sample shows hundreds of thousands of distinct CDR3 sequences, around an eighth of them seen only once. This material consisted of PBMCs from the stem cell graft donor, taken from the stem cell graft. The receptor source for this set is a human donor who donated a stem cell graft to a child with combined immunodeficiency.

A note on this clonotype: One end of the junction fails to match germline, which may point to a read error. V and J are TRBV4-3 and TRBJ2-2; D may be TRBD2 (6 bases). CDR1 and CDR2 (germline): LGHNA, YSLEER. The CDR3 is 17 amino acids. CDR3 residues: CTSSQNRPSLALGELFF. The CDR3 DNA follows: TGCACCAGCAGCCAAAATAGGCCCTCCCTAGCGCTCGGGGAGCTGTTTTTT.

This clonotype was recorded at least ten times. The chain has TRBV6-1 and TRBJ1-1; 8 nucleotides align to TRBD1. This CDR3 is 15 amino acids long. V lost 1 base and J lost 2; bases outside the gene matches: 3. Looked up from germline, CDR1 is MNHNS and CDR2 is SASEGT. As DNA, the CDR3 is TGTGCCAGCAGTGAAGATCCAGGGGGCAACACTGAAGCTTTCTTT. As protein: CASSEDPGGNTEAFF.

In this sample, this clonotype turned up many times. This chain connects TRBV19 to TRBJ2-5; 8 positions match TRBD1. The CDR3 has 14 residues. Per the germline V gene, CDR1 is LNHDA and CDR2 is SQIVND (reference sequence). V dropped 5 bases and J dropped 4; count of bases not matched to a gene: 6. CDR3 DNA sequence: TGTGCCAGTAGTTCCAGACAGGGGAGAGAGACCCAGTACTTC. Its protein is CASSSRQGRETQYF.

This clonotype was seen only a few times. The chain links TRBV12-3 or TRBV12-4 to TRBJ1-1, with a tentative D call TRBD1 (6 bases). The V end was cut by 2 bases, the J end by 4 bases, with 11 bases between. This CDR3 spans 14 amino acids. The CDR3 protein is CASSLRQGITEAFF. In DNA, the CDR3 is TGTGCCAGCAGTTTAAGGCAGGGGATCACTGAAGCTTTCTTT.

This clonotype was found many times. The chain employs TRBV5-1 and TRBJ2-7; the D gene is possibly TRBD2 (6 bases). The length of the CDR3 is 16 residues. The germline V and J ends were trimmed by 0 bases and 5 bases, with 18 bases remaining between them. Germline V gene lookup returns CDR1 SGHRS and CDR2 YFSETQ. The CDR3 sequence is CASSLARGRRRNEQYF. CDR3 DNA: TGCGCCAGCAGCTTGGCCAGAGGGAGGCGGAGAAACGAGCAGTACTTC.

This clonotype was counted only a few times. The chain joins TRBV4-3 to TRBJ2-1; a possible D gene is TRBD2 (5 bases). V shed 1 base and J shed 3 bases, with 10 bases lying between them. Germline CDR1 and CDR2: LGHNA and YSLEER. The CDR3 length is 15 residues. The CDR3 coding sequence is TGCGCCAGCAGCCAAGCGGGAAAGAACTACAATGAGCAGTTCTTC. Translated, it gives CASSQAGKNYNEQFF.

This clonotype occurred a few times. This chain uses TRBV11-3 with TRBJ2-1; 11 nucleotides align to TRBD1. Germline values: CDR1 SGHNT, CDR2 YENEEA. CDR3 size: 15 residues. V shed 3 bases and J 9 bases; nucleotides not matched to a gene: 7. The CDR3 nucleotides read TGTGCCAGCAGCTTTCGGACAGGGGGCCTCGGTGAGCAGTTCTTC. This translates into CASSFRTGGLGEQFF.

V gene TRBV7-2 combines with J gene TRBJ1-1, with 7 bases identical to TRBD1. Germline CDR1 reads SGHTA; CDR2 reads FQGNSA. V was clipped by 5 bases and J by 5 bases; unmatched bases: 11. The CDR3 spans 15 residues. The DNA of the CDR3 is TGTGCCAGCAGCCGACTCCGGACAGGTTTAACTGAAGCTTTCTTT. This translates into CASSRLRTGLTEAFF. Together with reference TRBV7-2 and TRBJ1-1, the CDR3 gives the full variable domain: GAGVSQSPSNKVTEKGKDVELRCDPISGHTALYWYRQSLGQGLEFLIYFQGNSAPDKSGLPSDRFSAERTGGSVSTLTIQRTQQEDSAVYLCASSRLRTGLTEAFFGQGTRLTVV.

This clonotype appeared a few times. This chain links TRBV6-1 with TRBJ2-1; 8 nucleotides align to TRBD2. CDR1 MNHNS and CDR2 SASEGT come from the germline V gene. After removal of 6 bases from V and 1 base from J, the junction contained 11 bases not matched to a gene. The CDR3 contains 17 residues. As DNA, the CDR3 is TGTGCCAGCAGAACCGGGGGGGGCGCGAGGTCCTACAATGAGCAGTTCTTC. Protein product: CASRTGGGARSYNEQFF.

In its sample, this clonotype was seen many times. The V call is TRBV29-1, the J call TRBJ2-1; 13 bases agree with TRBD2. The germline gives CDR1 SQVTM, CDR2 ANQGSEA. The CDR3 loop spans 13 amino acids. Trimming cost V 8 bases and J 7 bases; bases outside gene matches: 5. CDR3 region: CSSRTSGSNEQFF. For the CDR3, the DNA is TGCAGCTCCCGGACTAGCGGGAGTAATGAGCAGTTCTTC.

This chain connects TRBV7-2 to TRBJ2-5; possibly TRBD1 for D (6 bases). From germline, CDR1 is SGHTA and CDR2 FQGNSA. Trimming pared 5 bases from V and 4 bases from J, leaving 14 bases between. The CDR3 covers 14 residues. CDR3 nucleotides: TGTGCCAGCAGCCTTACAGGGCAGTCAGAGACCCAGTACTTC. This gives the protein CASSLTGQSETQYF.

This clonotype has just a few counts. This chain uses TRBV6-2 or TRBV6-3 with TRBJ2-2; a weak D match, TRBD1 (6 bases). The V end was cut by 7 bases, the J end by 0 bases, with 9 bases between. The CDR3 sequence is 14 residues long. Germline values: CDR1 MNHEY, CDR2 SVGEGT. Written as DNA, the CDR3 is TGTGCCAGCATTCGGACAGCGAACACCGGGGAGCTGTTTTTT. Translating gives CASIRTANTGELFF.

This clonotype showed up just a few times. The chain combines TRBV6-1 with TRBJ2-5; D is uncertain. Trimming pared 5 bases from V and 11 bases from J, leaving 24 bases between. CDR3 length: 15 residues. Germline V gives CDR1 MNHNS, CDR2 SASEGT. The DNA of the CDR3 is TGTGCCAGCAGTCAGAGTCAACCATTCACCAAAGCGCAGTACTTC. This sequence encodes CASSQSQPFTKAQYF.

This chain joins TRBV3-1 and TRBJ2-7, with 7 bases identical to TRBD1. V was clipped by 3 bases and J by 3 bases; unmatched bases: 8. The CDR3 totals 15 residues. The germline gives CDR1 LGHDT, CDR2 YNNKEL (reference sequence). The CDR3 DNA sequence: TGTGCCAGCAGCCAGGCCCCGGGACAGAACTACGAGCAGTACTTC. It encodes CASSQAPGQNYEQYF.

This chain joins TRBV5-6 and TRBJ2-3; D gene ambiguous. This CDR3 has 16 amino acids. The germline V and J ends were trimmed by 0 bases and 3 bases, with 14 bases remaining between them. Germline values: CDR1 SGHDT, CDR2 YYEEEE. The CDR3, as DNA: TGTGCCAGCAGCTTGGCCCTCAGAATAGCTACAGATACGCAGTATTTT. It codes for CASSLALRIATDTQYF.

The V gene is TRBV29-1, the J gene TRBJ2-1, with TRBD2 matching over 7 bases. From germline, CDR1 is SQVTM and CDR2 ANQGSEA. The ends lost 5 bases at V and 3 bases at J; junction bases unmatched: 10. The CDR3 loop spans 15 amino acids. CDR3 sequence: CSVRPTSANYNEQFF. Written as DNA, the CDR3 is TGCAGCGTTCGCCCCACTAGCGCTAACTACAATGAGCAGTTCTTC.

This clonotype turned up a few times. This chain links TRBV6-1 with TRBJ2-7, with 7 nucleotides matching TRBD1. Germline CDR1 is MNHNS and CDR2 is SASEGT. This CDR3 spans 15 amino acids. J was trimmed by 5 bases and V by 10 bases; bases with no gene match: 17. The CDR3 is CATLRVRGQNDEQYF. The CDR3 DNA follows: TGTGCCACCCTACGGGTGAGGGGGCAAAACGACGAGCAGTACTTC.

This clonotype was seen ten or more times. As DNA, the CDR3 is TGCACCGTGGGTCGAACTGAAGCTTTCTTT. Translation: CTVGRTEAFF. This rearrangement joins TRBV20-1 to TRBJ1-1; D uncertain. Germline CDR1 is DFQATT and CDR2 is SNEGSKA (reference sequence). The CDR3 extends over 10 amino acids.

This clonotype was observed many times. The J gene is TRBJ2-2, the V gene TRBV12-3 or TRBV12-4, with D perhaps matching TRBD2 (6 bases). This CDR3 region has 13 residues. The ends were cut back, 6 bases at V and 4 bases at J, with 9 bases in the middle. The CDR3 protein is CASSTGSTGELFF. The CDR3 coding sequence is TGTGCCAGCAGCACCGGGAGCACCGGGGAGCTGTTTTTT.

This clonotype was recorded many times. The genes are TRBV9 and TRBJ2-1, with TRBD2 matching over 11 bases. The V gene's germline CDR1 is SGDLS and CDR2 YYNGEE. Trimming cost V 5 bases and J 7 bases; bases outside gene matches: 8. The CDR3 is made up of 15 amino acids. In nucleotides, the CDR3 is TGTGCCAGCAGTCCTACTAGCGGGAGTTGGAATGAGCAGTTCTTC. Translation gives CASSPTSGSWNEQFF.

This clonotype was seen a few times. The gene calls are TRBV18 and TRBJ2-1, with a tentative D call TRBD2 (5 bases). This CDR3 contains 12 residues. Trimming pared 3 bases from V and 9 bases from J, leaving 9 bases between. Germline V gene lookup returns CDR1 KGHSH and CDR2 LQKENI. CDR3 loop: CASSPDSGEQFF. CDR3 DNA: TGTGCCAGCTCACCGGACTCGGGTGAGCAGTTCTTC. Using reference TRBV18 and TRBJ2-1 for the parts outside the CDR3, the full variable domain is NAGVMQNPRHLVRRRGQEARLRCSPMKGHSHVYWYRQLPEEGLKFMVYLQKENIIDESGMPKERFSAEFPKEGPSILRIQQVVRGDSAAYFCASSPDSGEQFFGPGTRLTVL.

In this sample, this clonotype turned up many times. V usage is TRBV29-1 and J usage is TRBJ2-5, with D perhaps TRBD2 (5 bases). Germline CDR1 and CDR2: SQVTM and ANQGSEA. The CDR3 runs 14 residues. The V gene lost 3 bases and the J gene lost 1 base, with 12 bases spanning the gap. This CDR3 reads CSVEFGSGQETQYF. In DNA, the CDR3 is TGCAGCGTTGAGTTCGGAAGCGGCCAAGAGACCCAGTACTTC.

The chain couples TRBV12-3 or TRBV12-4 to TRBJ2-2, with 9 bases fitting TRBD1. Trimming removed 6 bases from V and 8 bases from J; junction bases left unmatched: 7. The CDR3 spans 14 residues. The CDR3 loop reads CASSRRTGVGELFF. The DNA of the CDR3 is TGTGCCAGCAGCCGGCGGACAGGGGTGGGGGAGCTGTTTTTT.

This clonotype was counted only a few times. J is TRBJ2-5 and V is TRBV5-1, with D unresolved. V was trimmed by 0 bases and J by 3 bases, leaving 9 bases between them. CDR1 SGHRS and CDR2 YFSETQ come from the germline V gene. The length of the CDR3 is 14 residues. CDR3 region: CASSLGSVKETQYF. As DNA, the CDR3 is TGCGCCAGCAGCTTGGGCTCAGTTAAAGAGACCCAGTACTTC.

The rearrangement links TRBV4-2 to TRBJ2-3, with a possible D match to TRBD1 (6 bases). V was pared by 1 base and J by 0 bases, with 17 bases between. The CDR3 consists of 18 residues. Germline CDR1 LGHNA, CDR2 YNFKEQ. DNA of the CDR3: TGTGCCAGCAGCCAAGGAAATCAGGGGCCCCGGAGCACAGATACGCAGTATTTT. Its translation is CASSQGNQGPRSTDTQYF.

The chain recombines TRBV5-1 with TRBJ2-5, with TRBD1 matching 9 bases. This CDR3 comprises 16 residues. Germline V lookup: CDR1 SGHRS, CDR2 YFSETQ. The junction had 9 bases not matched to a gene; V was cut back by 3 bases and J by 3 bases. The CDR3 protein is CASSYDGTGYKETQYF. CDR3 sequence (DNA): TGCGCCAGCAGCTACGACGGGACAGGGTACAAAGAGACCCAGTACTTC.

The chain couples TRBV29-1 to TRBJ1-5, with 10 bases fitting TRBD1. V trimming: 6 bases; J trimming: 2 bases; junction bases outside the gene matches: 7. CDR1 SQVTM and CDR2 ANQGSEA come from the germline V gene. The length of the CDR3 is 15 residues. The CDR3 bases are TGCAGCGTCCGGACAGGGGGAAGTGGCAATCAGCCCCAGCATTTT. Its protein product is CSVRTGGSGNQPQHF.

The rearrangement uses TRBV18 and TRBJ1-1; D remains ambiguous. The CDR3 length is 12 residues. V was shortened by 3 bases and J by 10 bases, with 12 bases between the two germline ends. Germline loops: CDR1 KGHSH, CDR2 LQKENI. CDR3 nucleotides: TGTGCCAGCTCACCTCCCACCCCGGGAGCTTTCTTT. Translating it yields CASSPPTPGAFF.

This clonotype occurred many times. The chain couples TRBV28 to TRBJ2-7; TRBD2 aligns across 12 bases. Germline V CDR1 and CDR2: MDHEN, SYDVKM. The length of the CDR3 is 13 residues. Trimming removed 6 bases from V and 10 bases from J; junction bases left unmatched: 7. The CDR3 bases are TGTGCCAGCAGGGACCTAGCGGGGGGGGCTCAGTACTTC. Its protein product is CASRDLAGGAQYF.

The gene calls are TRBV12-3 or TRBV12-4 and TRBJ2-1, with a tentative D call TRBD2 (6 bases). V lost 3 bases, J lost 4 bases, and 13 bases lay in between. The CDR3 runs to 15 residues. CDR3 sequence reads: CASSFLGAGYNEQFF. CDR3 in DNA: TGTGCCAGCAGTTTTCTCGGGGCGGGGTACAATGAGCAGTTCTTC.

The table lists this clonotype with many counts. The chain recombines TRBV6-1 with TRBJ2-1; TRBD2 matches 7 bases. The CDR3 has 13 amino acids. V gave up 8 bases and J gave up 0 bases; unmatched junction bases: 1. Germline V gene sequence: CDR1 MNHNS, CDR2 SASEGT. CDR3 in DNA: TGTGCCAGCGGGGGGGTCTCCTACAATGAGCAGTTCTTC. It yields the protein CASGGVSYNEQFF.

The rearrangement links TRBV6-2 or TRBV6-3 to TRBJ2-7; 7 bases line up with TRBD1. This CDR3 is built from 17 residues. The junction had 13 bases not matched to a gene; V was cut back by 0 bases and J by 5 bases. In germline, CDR1 is MNHEY, CDR2 SVGEGT. The DNA of the CDR3 is TGTGCCAGCAGTTACTCGATTTGGGAAGGGGGCGTTGACGAGCAGTACTTC. Its protein is CASSYSIWEGGVDEQYF.